This T cell receptor (beta chain) was captured by sequencing in a study of cytomegalovirus exposure and HLA in healthy donors. PCR employed 60 Vbeta and 13 Jbeta primers. Produced via immunoSEQ multiplex PCR; TCRdb's table is partial and in-frame only. The sample includes some 180,000 clones, 70% to 85% of them seen just once. The ends were cut back, 4 bases at V and 5 bases at J, with 11 bases in the middle. Germline loops: CDR1 MDHEN, CDR2 SYDVKM. CDR3 length equals 13 residues. J is TRBJ1-2 and V is TRBV28; D uncertain. The sequencing input was PBMCs. This receptor was taken from a girl aged 2 to 9 in good health and CMV-seropositive. The CDR3 bases are TGTGCCAGCAGTTATGGACTGTTTTATGGCTACACCTTC. Amino acid sequence: CASSYGLFYGYTF.